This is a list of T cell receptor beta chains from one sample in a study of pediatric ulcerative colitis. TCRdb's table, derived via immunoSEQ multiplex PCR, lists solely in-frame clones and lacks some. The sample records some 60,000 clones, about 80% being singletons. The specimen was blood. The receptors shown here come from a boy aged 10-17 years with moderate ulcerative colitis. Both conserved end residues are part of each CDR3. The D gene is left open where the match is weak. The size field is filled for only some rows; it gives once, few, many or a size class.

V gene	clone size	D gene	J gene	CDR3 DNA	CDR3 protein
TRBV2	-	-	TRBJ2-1	TGTGCCAGCAGTGAAATCCGGGGGAGGTACAATGAGCAGTTCTTC	CASSEIRGRYNEQFF
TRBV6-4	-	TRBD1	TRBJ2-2	TGTGCCAGCAGGGGGACAGGGCGAACCGGGGAGCTGTTTTTT	CASRGTGRTGELFF
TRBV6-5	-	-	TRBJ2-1	TGTGCCAGCACCCAGGGTCCTTACAATGAGCAGTTCTTC	CASTQGPYNEQFF
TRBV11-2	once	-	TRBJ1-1	TGTGCCAGCACTGACCAAACTGAAGCTTTCTTT	CASTDQTEAFF
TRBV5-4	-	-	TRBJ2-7	TGTGCCAGCAGCTCTCCCCTGTTCTCCTACGAGCAGTACTTC	CASSSPLFSYEQYF
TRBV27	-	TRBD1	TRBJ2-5	TGTGCCAGCAGGAGGACAGGGCGGGCGGAGACCCAGTACTTC	CASRRTGRAETQYF
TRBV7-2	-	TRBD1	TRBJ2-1	TGTGCCAGCAGCTACATGACAGGGGGAGGTGAGCAGTTCTTC	CASSYMTGGGEQFF
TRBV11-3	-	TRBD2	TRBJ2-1	TGTGCCAGCAGCTTAGCCCCCTCACTAGCGGGAGGGCTTCACAGTGAGCAGTTCTTC	CASSLAPSLAGGLHSEQFF
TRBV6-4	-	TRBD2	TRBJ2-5	TGTGCCAGCACTCGACTAGCGGGAGAGACCCAGTACTTC	CASTRLAGETQYF
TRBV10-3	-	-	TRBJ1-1	TGTGCCATCAGTGAGGTGGGATACCCACGGAACACTGAAGCTTTCTTT	CAISEVGYPRNTEAFF
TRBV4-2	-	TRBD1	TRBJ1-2	TGTGCCAGCAGCCCCGACAGGGAATACCCCTCTAACTATGGCTACACCTTC	CASSPDREYPSNYGYTF
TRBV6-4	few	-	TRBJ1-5	TGTGCCAGCAGTGAAGGTCTCTCTCAGCCCCAGCATTTT	CASSEGLSQPQHF
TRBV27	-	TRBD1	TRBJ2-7	TGTGCCAGCCTCCCGGGACAGCGCGAGCAGTACTTC	CASLPGQREQYF
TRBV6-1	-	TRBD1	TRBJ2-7	TGTGCCAGCAGTGAAAGGACAGGCGGATTAGGGGAGCAGTACTTC	CASSERTGGLGEQYF
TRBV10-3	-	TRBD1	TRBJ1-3	TGTGCCATCAGTGGCCCCACAGGGGATTCTGGAAACACCATATATTTT	CAISGPTGDSGNTIYF
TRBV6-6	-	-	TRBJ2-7	TGTGCCAGCAGTTACTCGCACACGTCCTACGAGCAGTACTTC	CASSYSHTSYEQYF
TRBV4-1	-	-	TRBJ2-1	TGCGCCAGCAGCCAAGTTACTACGGCTTCACGGGGCAATGAGCAGTTCTTC	CASSQVTTASRGNEQFF
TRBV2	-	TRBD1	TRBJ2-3	TGTGCCAGCAGTGAACTTCGGACAGGGGGTAGCACAGATACGCAGTATTTT	CASSELRTGGSTDTQYF
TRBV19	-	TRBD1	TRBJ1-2	TGTGCCAGTATCCGGGACAGGGAAAATGGCTACACCTTC	CASIRDRENGYTF
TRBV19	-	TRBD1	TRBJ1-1	TGTGCCAGTAATTCGGGACAGGGGACTGAAGCTTTCTTT	CASNSGQGTEAFF
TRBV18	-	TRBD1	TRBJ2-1	TGTGCCAGCTCAAAACAGGGGTTGACTAATGAGCAGTTCTTC	CASSKQGLTNEQFF
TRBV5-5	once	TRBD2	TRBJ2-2	TGTGCCAGCAGCTTTAGCGGGGGGGCCGTTATCGGGGAGCTGTTTTTT	CASSFSGGAVIGELFF
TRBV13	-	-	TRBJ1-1	TGTGCCAGCAGCTTAGTCTTACGGGCGAACACTGAAGCTTTCTTT	CASSLVLRANTEAFF
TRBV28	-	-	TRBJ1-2	TGTGCCAGCAGTCTGGGACGGTTCTATGGCTACACCTTC	CASSLGRFYGYTF
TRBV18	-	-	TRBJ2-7	TGTGCCAGCTCACCACCGAACCAGCTATACTACGAGCAGTACTTC	CASSPPNQLYYEQYF
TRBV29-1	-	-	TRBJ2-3	TGCAGCGTTGATCTGTCCTCCCCGGATACGCAGTATTTT	CSVDLSSPDTQYF
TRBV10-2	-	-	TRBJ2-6	TGCGCCAGCACCGTGGGGGTTGCAGGGGCCAACGTCCTGACTTTC	CASTVGVAGANVLTF
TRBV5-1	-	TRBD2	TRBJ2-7	TGCGCCAGCAGCTTGGAGGGACTAGCATTCTACGAGCAGTACTTC	CASSLEGLAFYEQYF
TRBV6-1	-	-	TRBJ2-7	TGTGCCAGCACGTCAGGGCACCAGGGATTCTACGAGCAGTACTTC	CASTSGHQGFYEQYF
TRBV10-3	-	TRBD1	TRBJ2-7	TGTGCCATCAGGGGACAGGGTCCGGCCTACGAGCAGTACTTC	CAIRGQGPAYEQYF
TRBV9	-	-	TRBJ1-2	TGTGCCAGCAGCCAACACATGGGGTACACCTTC	CASSQHMGYTF
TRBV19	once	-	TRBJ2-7	TGTGCCACCCTATCCCCAGGGACCTACGAGCAGTACTTC	CATLSPGTYEQYF
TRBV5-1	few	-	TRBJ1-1	TGCGCCAGCAGCTTGGAACGGACGAACACTGAAGCTTTCTTT	CASSLERTNTEAFF
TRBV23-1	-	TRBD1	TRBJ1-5	TGCGCCAGCAGTCAATCGTCAGGGGGGACTGGAAGCAATCAGCCCCAGCATTTT	CASSQSSGGTGSNQPQHF
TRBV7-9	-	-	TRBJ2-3	TGTGCCAGCAGCTTACTGGCGGGGACTTTTCAAACGGCGGATACGCAGTATTTT	CASSLLAGTFQTADTQYF